Shown below are 20 T cell receptor beta chains from a single sample sequenced in a study of molecular identifiers for immune sequencing clone quantification. TCRdb reanalysed the PCR reads using MiXCR and keeps one entry per CDR3 protein. The sample carries under 650,000 distinct CDR3 sequences, roughly 21% recorded once. The sequencing sample was made of naive CD8+ T cells from blood, with Jurkat cell RNA spiked in. Regarding subset: FACS-sorted CD8+CD4-CCR7+CD45RA+ naive T cells. The source is a human donor in good health. Some libraries in this study had Jurkat cell RNA spiked in.

As concerns this clonotype: A much larger clone is a single base away; this may be a read error. The V gene is TRBV28, the J gene TRBJ2-6; 9 bases map to TRBD1. The CDR3 consists of 17 residues. Germline V gene data show CDR1 as MDHEN and CDR2 as SYDVKM. CDR3 region: CASSADRGNSGANVQTF. DNA for the CDR3: TGTGCCAGCAGTGCGGACAGGGGCAACTCTGGGGCCAACGTCCAGACTTTC.

The V and J genes are TRBV19 and TRBJ2-1, with TRBD1 matching 7 bases. CDR1 is LNHDA, CDR2 SQIVND, per germline (reference sequence). CDR3 length: 16 amino acids. V dropped 1 base and J dropped 5; count of bases not matched to a gene: 8. The CDR3 DNA reads as TGTGCCAGTAGTATAGGACAGGGTTTGAATAACAATGAGCAGTTCTTC. As protein: CASSIGQGLNNNEQFF.

This clonotype was recorded many times. This rearrangement joins TRBV5-6 to TRBJ2-7; 7 positions match TRBD2. CDR1 is SGHDT and CDR2 is YYEEEE in the germline V gene. The CDR3 loop spans 14 amino acids. J lost 4 bases, V lost 3 bases, and 7 bases had no gene match. CDR3 coding DNA: TGTGCCAGCAGCTCGGGACTAACCAGATACGAGCAGTACTTC. The encoded protein is CASSSGLTRYEQYF.

This clonotype was observed many times. This chain connects TRBV4-1 to TRBJ1-6; D is unresolved. CDR1 MGHRA and CDR2 YSYEKL come from the germline V gene. Trimming took off 1 base at V and 5 bases at J, with 6 bases between the two ends. This CDR3 is built from 14 residues. Here the CDR3 reads CASSQGPDNSPLHF. The CDR3 region has the DNA TGCGCCAGCAGCCAAGGGCCCGATAATTCACCCCTCCACTTT.

This clonotype came up a few times. This chain joins TRBV28 and TRBJ2-1, with a possible D match to TRBD1 (5 bases). The CDR3 extends over 18 amino acids. Germline V CDR1 and CDR2: MDHEN, SYDVKM. Trimming pared 1 base from V and 3 bases from J, leaving 19 bases between. The CDR3 DNA sequence: TGTGCCAGCAGTTTATCGGACAAACCCACTGGGAACTACAATGAGCAGTTCTTC. This translates into CASSLSDKPTGNYNEQFF.

This clonotype was seen a handful of times. The chain combines TRBV13 with TRBJ1-6; tentatively, D is TRBD1 (5 bases). Germline values: CDR1 PRHDT, CDR2 FYEKMQ (reference sequence). CDR3 length: 17 residues. The V and J ends lost 2 bases and 0 bases respectively, with 11 bases between them. The CDR3 loop reads CASSLSADISYNSPLHF. CDR3 bases: TGTGCCAGCAGCTTATCGGCGGACATCTCCTATAATTCACCCCTCCACTTT. Filled out from reference TRBV13 and TRBJ1-6, the complete variable domain reads AAGVIQSPRHLIKEKRETATLKCYPIPRHDTVYWYQQGPGQDPQFLISFYEKMQSDKGSIPDRFSAQQFSDYHSELNMSSLELGDSALYFCASSLSADISYNSPLHFGNGTRLTVT.

This clonotype came up many times. The chain joins TRBV28 to TRBJ2-7, with TRBD1 identical over 10 bases. The CDR3 spans 14 residues. Germline-derived CDR1 and CDR2 are MDHEN and SYDVKM. With 4 bases clipped from V and 7 bases from J, the junction kept 7 bases outside the gene matches. CDR3 sequence: CASSSGQGRAEQYF. The CDR3 DNA reads TGTGCCAGCAGTTCGGGACAGGGGAGGGCGGAGCAGTACTTC.

This clonotype occurred a few times. This may stem from a read error, because a much larger clone lies one nucleotide away. The chain combines TRBV29-1 with TRBJ2-7, with TRBD1 matching 7 bases. The J segment lost 1 base and the V segment lost 4 bases, leaving 4 bases of the junction unmatched. CDR3 size: 13 residues. Germline loops: CDR1 SQVTM, CDR2 ANQGSEA. The CDR3 sequence: CSVGPGQSYEQYF. The CDR3 region has the DNA TGCAGCGTTGGACCGGGACAGTCCTACGAGCAGTACTTC.

This clonotype has a count of ten or more. The chain uses TRBV12-3 or TRBV12-4 and TRBJ1-4; D may be TRBD1 (6 bases). This CDR3 is 15 amino acids long. V dropped 3 bases and J dropped 8 bases, with 16 bases sitting between them. The CDR3 loop reads CASSLNRVSTEKLFF. CDR3 DNA sequence: TGTGCCAGCAGTTTGAACAGGGTGTCTACCGAAAAACTGTTTTTT.

V is TRBV4-1 and J is TRBJ2-7, with 8 bases matching TRBD2. Germline assignment: CDR1 MGHRA and CDR2 YSYEKL. Trimming at V came to 1 base and at J to 4 bases, leaving 15 bases not matched to a gene. The CDR3 consists of 18 residues. This CDR3 reads CASSQAPLLAGSPYEQYF. CDR3 nucleotides: TGCGCCAGCAGCCAAGCACCCCTATTAGCGGGGAGCCCTTACGAGCAGTACTTC.

This clonotype was counted at least ten times. The chain has TRBV4-1 and TRBJ2-1; perhaps TRBD1 as D (6 bases). V was pared by 0 bases and J by 0 bases, with 12 bases between. The germline V gene has CDR1 MGHRA and CDR2 YSYEKL. This CDR3 is 17 amino acids long. The CDR3 is CASSQEGTGSSYNEQFF. CDR3 nucleotide sequence: TGCGCCAGCAGCCAAGAAGGAACAGGGAGCTCCTACAATGAGCAGTTCTTC.

This clonotype was counted between two and nine times. V is TRBV30 and J is TRBJ2-5; 9 bases are a match to TRBD1. V dropped 1 base and J dropped 0; count of bases not matched to a gene: 15. Germline assignment: CDR1 GTSNPN and CDR2 SVGIG (reference sequence). This CDR3 region has 19 residues. The CDR3 region has the DNA TGTGCCTGGAGTGGATATGGAGTTATTCGGACAGGGGACCAAGAGACCCAGTACTTC. This encodes CAWSGYGVIRTGDQETQYF.

This clonotype showed up many times. V usage is TRBV30 and J usage is TRBJ1-1; D is possibly TRBD1 (6 bases). The germline V gene has CDR1 GTSNPN and CDR2 SVGIG (reference sequence). Trimming took off 0 bases at V and 5 bases at J, with 10 bases between the two ends. The CDR3 runs 13 residues. This CDR3 reads CAWSVTQGTEAFF. The CDR3 nucleotides read TGTGCCTGGAGTGTCACACAGGGTACTGAAGCTTTCTTT.

This clonotype was counted at least ten times. The chain combines TRBV18 with TRBJ2-7; a weak D match, TRBD1 (5 bases). Trimming removed 1 base at V and 3 bases at J, with 13 bases between. CDR3 length: 15 amino acids. Germline values: CDR1 KGHSH, CDR2 LQKENI. CDR3 coding DNA: TGTGCCAGCTCACCACGTAAGGGGTCCGACTACGAGCAGTACTTC. Its translation is CASSPRKGSDYEQYF.

This clonotype came up many times. This chain links TRBV3-1 with TRBJ2-5; unclear D gene. The V end was cut by 1 base, the J end by 4 bases, with 10 bases between. CDR1 and CDR2 from the germline V gene are LGHDT and YNNKEL (reference sequence). The CDR3 extends over 14 amino acids. The CDR3, as DNA: TGTGCCAGCAGCCAAGTGCTGACACGAGAGACCCAGTACTTC. This sequence encodes CASSQVLTRETQYF.

The genes are TRBV2 and TRBJ1-2; D might be TRBD1 (6 bases). V dropped 6 bases and J dropped 4 bases, with 21 bases sitting between them. This CDR3 has 16 amino acids. Germline V lookup: CDR1 SNHLY, CDR2 FYNNEI. As DNA, the CDR3 is TGTGCCAGCAGCGCGGCACAGGGTGTTGTGGGCTATGGCTACACCTTC. Encoded protein: CASSAAQGVVGYGYTF.

Many counts were recorded for this clonotype. The chain couples TRBV5-6 to TRBJ1-6; D might be TRBD1 (5 bases). This CDR3 region has 16 residues. Germline CDR1 is SGHDT and CDR2 is YYEEEE. The V end was cut by 4 bases, the J end by 5 bases, with 16 bases between. The DNA for the CDR3 is TGTGCCAGCAGCAAGCCAGGGTGGGCCGATAATTCACCCCTCCACTTT. Its protein is CASSKPGWADNSPLHF. The full variable domain, its missing parts supplied by reference TRBV5-6 and TRBJ1-6, is DAGVTQSPTHLIKTRGQQVTLRCSPKSGHDTVSWYQQALGQGPQFIFQYYEEEERQRGNFPDRFSGHQFPNYSSELNVNALLLGDSALYLCASSKPGWADNSPLHFGNGTRLTVT.

The chain uses TRBV19 and TRBJ2-7; TRBD1 or TRBD2 may be the D gene (5 bases each). CDR1 LNHDA and CDR2 SQIVND come from the germline V gene (reference sequence). The ends were cut back, 4 bases at V and 3 bases at J, with 13 bases in the middle. This CDR3 region has 14 residues. This CDR3 reads CASSSTGTHYEQYF. CDR3 bases: TGTGCCAGTAGTAGTACCGGGACCCACTACGAGCAGTACTTC.

This clonotype was counted at least ten times. This rearrangement joins TRBV28 to TRBJ2-7; a possible D gene is TRBD1 (5 bases). Germline-derived CDR1 and CDR2 are MDHEN and SYDVKM. The CDR3 runs to 14 residues. V lost 3 bases, J lost 2 bases, and 11 bases lay in between. This CDR3 reads CASSFYGRAYEQYF. CDR3 DNA sequence: TGTGCCAGCAGTTTTTATGGCAGGGCCTACGAGCAGTACTTC.

This clonotype was detected many times. The chain couples TRBV2 to TRBJ2-7; TRBD1 is a possible D gene (6 bases). V lost 6 bases, J lost 2 bases, and 11 bases lay in between. The CDR3 runs 13 residues. Per the germline V gene, CDR1 is SNHLY and CDR2 is FYNNEI. The CDR3: CASRGQSPYEQYF. The CDR3 nucleotides read TGTGCCAGCAGAGGACAGTCCCCCTACGAGCAGTACTTC.